The 5 T cell receptor beta chains below come from one sample, sequenced in a study of T-cell memory formation after mild COVID-19. Each CDR3 protein is one row after TCRdb ran MiXCR on the 5' RACE reads. The sample yields approximately 390,000 distinct CDR3 sequences, roughly 15% seen once. Sequenced material: PBMCs or a T cell subset sorted from them (not recorded which). All receptors derive from a man aged 18 to 29 who had mild COVID-19 (a few samples of this study predate the infection). Cell type and time point are not known.

CDR3 nucleotides: TGTGCCAGCAGTTACTCGGCAGGTGGAGATACGCAGTATTTT. Translation gives CASSYSAGGDTQYF. The J gene is TRBJ2-3, the V gene TRBV6-5; D remains ambiguous. This CDR3 spans 14 amino acids. Germline CDR1 and CDR2: MNHEY and SVGAGI. Trimming removed 0 bases at V and 5 bases at J, with 9 bases between.

V usage is TRBV4-1 and J usage is TRBJ2-2; 10 positions agree with TRBD1. CDR3 size: 15 residues. The V segment lost 3 bases and the J segment 7 bases; nucleotides outside the gene matches: 5. Germline loops: CDR1 MGHRA, CDR2 YSYEKL. CDR3 in amino acids: CASSHAGTGVGELFF. In DNA, the CDR3 is TGCGCCAGCAGCCACGCCGGGACAGGGGTCGGGGAGCTGTTTTTT.

In this sample, this clonotype turned up many times. The chain links TRBV5-4 to TRBJ1-1; 9 bases line up with TRBD1. Germline CDR1 is SGHNT and CDR2 is YYREEE (reference sequence). V trimming: 3 bases; J trimming: 0 bases; junction bases outside the gene matches: 9. The CDR3 contains 17 residues. DNA for the CDR3: TGTGCCAGCAGCTCAACCGACTACAGGGGGCTGAACACTGAAGCTTTCTTT. Protein product: CASSSTDYRGLNTEAFF.

The V call is TRBV5-1, the J call TRBJ1-1; 7 bases are shared with TRBD1. This CDR3 has 15 amino acids. Germline CDR1 SGHRS, CDR2 YFSETQ. J gave up 4 bases and V 0 bases, and 6 bases lay outside the gene matches. CDR3 coding DNA: TGCGCCAGCAGCTTGGCCCCGACAGGGTCCACTGAAGCTTTCTTT. Amino acids: CASSLAPTGSTEAFF.

The chain has TRBV7-2 and TRBJ2-3, with 7 positions matching TRBD2. Germline-derived CDR1 and CDR2 are SGHTA and FQGNSA. The CDR3 extends over 15 amino acids. Losses at the gene ends were 1 base for V and 4 bases for J; bases not matched to a gene: 5. In DNA form, the CDR3 reads TGTGCCAGCAGCTTAGGTCCTAGCGGTTCAGATACGCAGTATTTT. It specifies CASSLGPSGSDTQYF.